Listed below are T cell receptor beta chains from one sample, sequenced in a study of T-cell reconstitution after alpha-beta-depleted transplantation in children. TCRdb reprocessed the PCR reads via MiXCR and lists one record per CDR3 protein. The sample contains some 840,000 distinct CDR3 sequences, approximately 15% of which appear only once. This sample comprised PBMCs, mostly from graft donor cells, obtained 360 days after TCRalphabeta/CD19-depleted stem cell transplant. Source of these receptors: a male patient aged 10-17 years who had a stem cell transplant for acute lymphoblastic leukemia, so the T cells may come from the graft donor. The CDR3 runs from the conserved cysteine through the conserved F or W. D genes are given only for firm matches. Where a row states a size, it is once, few, many or the class of an expanded clone; other rows omit it.

D | J | size | V | CDR3 | DNA
- | TRBJ1-1 | few | TRBV27 | CASSLFGEAFF | TGTGCCAGCAGTTTATTTGGTGAAGCTTTCTTT
TRBD2 | TRBJ2-1 | few | TRBV7-2 | CASSTSADHSSYNEQFF | TGTGCCAGCAGCACTAGCGCCGACCACAGCTCCTACAATGAGCAGTTCTTC
TRBD1 | TRBJ1-5 | - | TRBV12-3/TRBV12-4 | CASSPGQGWDQPQHF | TGTGCCAGCAGTCCAGGACAGGGGTGGGATCAGCCCCAGCATTTT
TRBD2 | TRBJ2-1 | - | TRBV11-1 | CASSSGLAGGVGYNEQFF | TGTGCCAGCAGCTCGGGACTAGCGGGAGGGGTTGGCTACAATGAGCAGTTCTTC
TRBD2 | TRBJ2-1 | - | TRBV12-3/TRBV12-4 | CASRSPGLAGVKSYNEQFF | TGTGCCAGCAGATCTCCGGGACTAGCGGGAGTTAAATCCTACAATGAGCAGTTCTTC
- | TRBJ1-2 | - | TRBV6-6 | CASSYVNRGGYTF | TGTGCCAGCAGTTACGTTAATAGGGGAGGCTACACCTTC
- | TRBJ2-7 | - | TRBV25-1 | CASSESPLDYEQYF | TGTGCCAGCAGTGAATCCCCTCTCGACTACGAGCAGTACTTC
TRBD2 | TRBJ2-1 | - | TRBV20-1 | CSARTSGRVDEQFF | TGCAGTGCTCGGACTAGCGGGAGGGTAGATGAGCAGTTCTTC
TRBD2 | TRBJ2-1 | few | TRBV20-1 | CSARATGTSGRRSYNEQFF | TGCAGTGCTAGAGCTACCGGGACTAGCGGGAGGAGGTCCTACAATGAGCAGTTCTTC
- | TRBJ1-5 | - | TRBV7-2 | CASSFWGAQPQHF | TGTGCCAGCAGCTTCTGGGGGGCTCAGCCCCAGCATTTT
- | TRBJ1-3 | - | TRBV7-9 | CASSSNTIYF | TGTGCCAGCAGCTCCAACACCATATATTTT
- | TRBJ2-7 | - | TRBV6-6 | CASSYIQGREQYF | TGTGCCAGCAGTTACATACAGGGTCGCGAGCAGTACTTC
TRBD2 | TRBJ2-7 | few | TRBV10-3 | CAISEGTSGRAVDEQYF | TGTGCCATCAGTGAGGGGACTAGCGGGAGGGCCGTGGACGAGCAGTACTTC
- | TRBJ1-5 | - | TRBV6-2/TRBV6-3 | CASTEPGLRQPQHF | TGTGCCAGCACCGAACCGGGTTTGAGACAGCCCCAGCATTTT
TRBD2 | TRBJ2-1 | - | TRBV5-4 | CASSWGGRATGDNEQFF | TGTGCCAGCAGCTGGGGCGGGAGGGCCACTGGGGACAATGAGCAGTTCTTC
- | TRBJ2-2 | few | TRBV6-1 | CASSGTVNTGELFF | TGTGCCAGCAGCGGGACCGTGAACACCGGGGAGCTGTTTTTT
- | TRBJ2-7 | few | TRBV29-1 | CSVGSFEQYF | TGCAGCGTTGGCAGCTTCGAGCAGTACTTC
- | TRBJ1-5 | - | TRBV12-3/TRBV12-4 | CASSFFFSAPRGNQPQHF | TGTGCCAGCAGTTTCTTCTTTTCGGCCCCGAGAGGCAATCAGCCCCAGCATTTT
- | TRBJ2-7 | - | TRBV5-1 | CASSLDPGWTDEQYF | TGCGCCAGCAGCTTGGACCCAGGGTGGACGGATGAGCAGTACTTC
- | TRBJ2-3 | many | TRBV5-1 | CASSTGRGAHTDTQYF | TGCGCCAGCAGCACAGGACGAGGGGCGCACACAGATACGCAGTATTTT
- | TRBJ2-1 | many | TRBV4-2 | CASSPLTTPTINEQFF | TGTGCCAGCAGCCCCTTAACGACTCCAACTATCAATGAGCAGTTCTTC
- | TRBJ2-7 | few | TRBV12-3/TRBV12-4 | CASSSTFIRNEQYF | TGTGCCAGCAGTTCAACCTTCATACGGAACGAGCAGTACTTC
- | TRBJ2-5 | few | TRBV5-1 | CASSLAPGLETQYF | TGCGCCAGCAGCTTGGCCCCGGGGTTGGAGACCCAGTACTTC
- | TRBJ2-3 | many | TRBV20-1 | CSARSDRFYTQYF | TGCAGTGCTAGAAGTGACAGGTTCTATACGCAGTATTTT
- | TRBJ2-7 | - | TRBV11-2 | CASSTPTAYSYEQYF | TGTGCCAGCAGCACTCCGACAGCCTACTCCTACGAGCAGTACTTC
TRBD2 | TRBJ2-3 | few | TRBV7-2 | CASSLEPAGYTDTQYF | TGTGCCAGCAGCTTAGAGCCAGCGGGATACACAGATACGCAGTATTTT
- | TRBJ2-7 | many | TRBV28 | CASTPGGRNEQYF | TGTGCCAGCACTCCGGGGGGCAGGAACGAGCAGTACTTC
- | TRBJ2-3 | few | TRBV18 | CASSPTGLLTDTQYF | TGTGCCAGCTCACCAACGGGACTCCTCACAGATACGCAGTATTTT
- | TRBJ1-2 | - | TRBV12-3/TRBV12-4 | CASSLSPDSPYGYTF | TGTGCCAGCAGTTTATCCCCAGACAGCCCCTATGGCTACACCTTC
- | TRBJ2-5 | - | TRBV10-3 | CAISSSSGQETQYF | TGTGCCATCAGTAGTAGCTCGGGCCAAGAGACCCAGTACTTC
TRBD2 | TRBJ2-1 | - | TRBV4-1 | CASSLFSGSWYNEQFF | TGCGCCAGCAGCCTATTTAGCGGGAGTTGGTACAATGAGCAGTTCTTC
- | TRBJ1-2 | many | TRBV27 | CASSLKGGFATNYGYTF | TGTGCCAGCAGTTTAAAGGGGGGGTTCGCCACTAACTATGGCTACACCTTC
- | TRBJ2-1 | many | TRBV24-1 | CATSEFGLEQFF | TGTGCCACCAGTGAATTCGGACTTGAGCAGTTCTTC
- | TRBJ2-1 | few | TRBV7-9 | CASSLQGPIYNEQFF | TGTGCCAGCAGCTTACAAGGACCCATCTACAATGAGCAGTTCTTC
- | TRBJ2-3 | many | TRBV5-1 | CASSGGPSTDTQYF | TGCGCCAGCAGCGGAGGACCGAGCACAGATACGCAGTATTTT
TRBD2 | TRBJ2-1 | few | TRBV3-1 | CASSHQLAGVGDGEQFF | TGTGCCAGCAGCCATCAACTAGCGGGAGTCGGGGATGGTGAGCAGTTCTTC
- | TRBJ2-7 | - | TRBV29-1 | CSVVTGSNYEQYF | TGCAGCGTTGTTACAGGGTCGAACTACGAGCAGTACTTC
- | TRBJ2-2 | - | TRBV12-3/TRBV12-4 | CASSSRTQTGELFF | TGTGCCAGCAGTTCTCGGACTCAGACCGGGGAGCTGTTTTTT
- | TRBJ2-7 | - | TRBV19 | CASSHGVAPLYEQYF | TGTGCCAGTAGTCATGGGGTGGCCCCCCTCTACGAGCAGTACTTC
TRBD1 | TRBJ2-1 | once | TRBV18 | CASSATGAPYNEQFF | TGTGCCAGCTCGGCGACAGGGGCCCCGTACAATGAGCAGTTCTTC
TRBD2 | TRBJ2-6 | few | TRBV27 | CASSLRARIAGSSGANVLTF | TGTGCCAGCAGTTTACGGGCGAGGATAGCGGGATCCTCTGGGGCCAACGTCCTGACTTTC
TRBD2 | TRBJ2-1 | - | TRBV5-1 | CASRIVAGATNEQFF | TGCGCCAGCAGGATAGTAGCGGGAGCCACCAATGAGCAGTTCTTC
- | TRBJ2-2 | - | TRBV5-5 | CASTDGNTGELFF | TGTGCCAGCACGGATGGGAACACCGGGGAGCTGTTTTTT